This TCR beta chain was observed in a study of cytomegalovirus exposure and HLA in healthy donors. The donors were part of the roughly 130-subject validation cohort, which stood apart from the approximately 670-subject first cohort. Regarding the study as a whole: In vitro testing confirmed a few CMV-associated chains as specific for CMV antigens. Most TCR sequences showed up rarely, but some public TCRs showed up in many donors. According to the study, about 180 TCR beta chains were cytomegalovirus-associated.

Notes on this clone: Its antigen remains unidentified.

The assay was immunoSEQ multiplex PCR, and TCRdb's table has in-frame clones only and misses some. Of under 200,000 clones in the sample, roughly nine tenths were seen once. The CDR3 consists of 13 residues. CDR1 is SGHDN, CDR2 FVKESK, per germline. Deletions cut 4 bases from V and 1 base from J, with 7 bases between. The sequence was obtained from a woman younger than 30 in good health and CMV-seropositive. The chain joins TRBV14 to TRBJ1-1, with D uncertain. The specimen sequenced was PBMCs. The CDR3 spells CASSRTSNTEAFF. CDR3 nucleotide sequence: TGTGCCAGCAGCCGTACATCGAACACTGAAGCTTTCTTT.